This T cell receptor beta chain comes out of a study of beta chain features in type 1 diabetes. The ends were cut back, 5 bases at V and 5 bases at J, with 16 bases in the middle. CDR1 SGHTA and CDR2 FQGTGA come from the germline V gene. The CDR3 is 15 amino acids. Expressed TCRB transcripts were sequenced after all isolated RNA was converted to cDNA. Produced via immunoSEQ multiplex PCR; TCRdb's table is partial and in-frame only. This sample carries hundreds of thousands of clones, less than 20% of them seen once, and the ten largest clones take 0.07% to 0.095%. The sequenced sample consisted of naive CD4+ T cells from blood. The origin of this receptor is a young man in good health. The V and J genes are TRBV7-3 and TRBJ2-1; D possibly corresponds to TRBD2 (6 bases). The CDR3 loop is CASSPGPSVDNEQFF. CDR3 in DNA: TGTGCCAGCAGCCCCGGCCCTAGCGTGGACAATGAGCAGTTCTTC.